This TCR beta chain was sequenced for a study of CD8+CD57+ T cells in acquired aplastic anemia. Overall study: Sorted CD4+ and CD8+ cells yielded DNA averaging around 3.2 ug. For CD4+ cells, healthy donors had an average of about 9.9 million reads. General study findings and limits: Significance was not reached for CD8+ Simpson's diversity between patients and controls. Common to patients and controls were 25 to 30 CD8+ CDR3 sequences.

The template used for profiling TCR beta VDJ and CDR3 was genomic DNA. TCRdb passed the reads through MiXCR, listing each CDR3 protein once. The table has about 190,000 distinct CDR3 sequences, roughly half seen once. Germline-derived CDR1 and CDR2 are SEHNR and FQNEAQ (reference sequence). The CDR3 consists of 15 residues. Trimming removed 5 bases from V and 4 bases from J; junction bases left unmatched: 6. This clonotype showed up many times. Its antigen is undetermined. The chain employs TRBV7-9 and TRBJ2-5; TRBD2 matches 11 bases. This TCR came from a human donor in good health, serving as a control. Material for sequencing was sorted CD4+, CD8+, or CD8+CD57+ T cells (not recorded which) from PBMCs. CDR3 region: CASSRGLAEGETQYF. CDR3 nucleotides: TGTGCCAGCAGCAGGGGACTAGCGGAGGGAGAGACCCAGTACTTC.